This section outlines one T cell receptor beta chain sequence together with its context. This sample stems from a study of blood T cell repertoires in COVID-19. Study-wide context: Whether acute or convalescent, the COVID-19 samples came from the United States, Italy and Spain. Nucleic acid was either cDNA or gDNA, and it came from T cells, B-cell-depleted T cells, or PBMCs.

Germline trimming cut 3 bases from V and 5 bases from J; bases unmatched to any gene: 6. The CDR3 totals 14 residues. CDR1 and CDR2 (germline): SNHLY, FYNNEI. In the authors' methods: Amplification of reference gene primers provided the estimated nucleated cell counts. Assay used: immunoSEQ multiplex PCR; TCRdb lists only in-frame clones, some missing. That table supplies the V and J calls and clone size; D and trimming were determined from the DNA. Here the sample spans about 180,000 clones, roughly 82% being singletons. The sequenced sample consisted of peripheral blood. This sequence originates from a woman between 65 and 79 years old with acute or convalescent COVID-19. The chain carries TRBV2 and TRBJ2-7, with 8 nucleotides matching TRBD1. The CDR3 loop is CASSEGQGAHEQYF. CDR3 nucleotides: TGTGCCAGCAGTGAGGGTCAGGGGGCCCACGAGCAGTACTTC.